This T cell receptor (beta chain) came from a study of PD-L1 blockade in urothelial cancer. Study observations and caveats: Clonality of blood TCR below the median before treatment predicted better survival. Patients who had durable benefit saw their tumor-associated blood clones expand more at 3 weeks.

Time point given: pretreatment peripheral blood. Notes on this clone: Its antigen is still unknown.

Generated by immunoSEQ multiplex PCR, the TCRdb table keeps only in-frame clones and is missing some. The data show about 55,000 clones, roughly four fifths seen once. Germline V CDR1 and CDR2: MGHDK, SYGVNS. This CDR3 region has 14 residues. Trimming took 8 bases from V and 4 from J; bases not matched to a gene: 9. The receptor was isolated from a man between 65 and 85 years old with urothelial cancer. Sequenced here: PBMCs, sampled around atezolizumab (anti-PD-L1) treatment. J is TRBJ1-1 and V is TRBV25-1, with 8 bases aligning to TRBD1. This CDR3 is CASRARTGGTEAFF. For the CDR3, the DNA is TGTGCCAGCCGGGCACGAACAGGGGGCACTGAAGCTTTCTTT.